The T cell receptor (beta chain) described here comes from a study of preoperative IRX-2 immunotherapy in early breast cancer. The sample's treatment: preoperative locoregional IRX-2 cytokine immunotherapy. Samples came from a phase Ib trial of preoperative locoregional IRX-2 cytokine immunotherapy. The protocol was immunoSEQ multiplex PCR, while the TCRdb copy is restricted to in-frame clones and leaves out a portion. The table lists 34,000 or so clones, 75% to 90% of them singletons. This CDR3 spans 14 amino acids. Per the germline V gene, CDR1 is GTSNPN and CDR2 is SVGIG (reference sequence). V lost 0 bases, J lost 5 bases, and 10 bases lay in between.

The material sequenced was lymph node tissue, taken from a patient treated with IRX-2 immunotherapy. This chain links TRBV30 with TRBJ1-4; D not resolved. The TCR originated in a human donor with breast cancer. The CDR3, as DNA: TGTGCCTGGAGTGTCCTATTCCCAAATGAAAAACTGTTTTTT. This encodes CAWSVLFPNEKLFF.